The following is a T cell receptor beta chain sequence with its context. The antigen remains undetermined. The entry originates in a study of beta chain features in type 1 diabetes. Findings and caveats of the study: TCRB CDR3s were moderately but significantly shorter in Type 1 diabetes patients in all four CD4+ subsets.

Expressed TCRB transcripts were sequenced, since all the RNA that had been isolated was reverse transcribed. Produced via immunoSEQ multiplex PCR; TCRdb's table is partial and in-frame only. The sample gives approximately 150,000 clones, 10% to 15% of which show up once; 1.3% is in the top ten. Germline V gives CDR1 GTSNPN, CDR2 SVGIG (reference sequence). The CDR3 has 14 residues. Sequenced input: central memory CD4+ T cells from blood. This chain links TRBV30 with TRBJ2-5; 7 nucleotides agree with TRBD1. The J call may be incorrect, as the DNA end agrees better with TRBJ2-7. The source of this sequence is a man aged 18 to 29 with type 1 diabetes. CDR3 loop: CAWSPGTVSYEQYF. The CDR3, as DNA: TGTGCCTGGAGTCCCGGGACAGTTTCCTACGAGCAGTACTTC.